These T cell receptor beta chains were read from a single sample in a study of T cell responses to AZD1222 COVID-19 vaccine. Assay: immunoSEQ multiplex PCR; the TCRdb copy retains only in-frame clones and omits some. Altogether about 97,000 clones are present, roughly 86% being singletons, with the ten largest covering 4.5% to 6%. Sequenced here: peripheral blood, sampled on day 0 of AZD1222 vaccination. Receptors were obtained from an adult in good health. CDR3s include the opening cysteine and the closing phenylalanine or tryptophan. D genes are given only for firm matches. Rows give clone size only sometimes, using once, few, many, or a class for an expanded clone.

>TRBD1|few|TRBV11-1|TRBJ1-2
TGTGCCAGCAGCATCCTTGGACAGGGGTCTGGCTACACCTTC
CASSILGQGSGYTF
>NA|NA|TRBV14|TRBJ2-1
TGTGCCAGCAGCCGATTGGGGACTGGGCATGAGCAGTTCTTC
CASSRLGTGHEQFF
>NA|NA|TRBV5-4|TRBJ2-1
TGTGCCAGCAGCCTCTCGACAGTAAGCTCCTACAATGAGCAGTTCTTC
CASSLSTVSSYNEQFF
>TRBD1|NA|TRBV6-5|TRBJ2-5
TGTGCCAGCAGTTCTTACTACCGGGACAGCCAAGAGACCCAGTACTTC
CASSSYYRDSQETQYF
>NA|NA|TRBV7-9|TRBJ1-1
TGTGCCAGCAGCTTTCAGGGGTCGGAAACTGAAGCTTTCTTT
CASSFQGSETEAFF
>TRBD1|NA|TRBV29-1|TRBJ1-1
TGCAGCGTTGACCAGGGGGCGCGGGGCCTCGAAGCTTTCTTT
CSVDQGARGLEAFF
>NA|NA|TRBV5-4|TRBJ2-2
TGTGCCAGCAGCCGCCCGGCCGGGGAGCTGTTTTTT
CASSRPAGELFF
>TRBD1|NA|TRBV7-2|TRBJ1-6
TGTGCCAGCAGCCCACGCGGGACAGATTATTCACCCCTCCACTTT
CASSPRGTDYSPLHF
>TRBD2|NA|TRBV11-2|TRBJ2-3
TGTGCCAGCACCACCGAGGGCGGGAGGCGTAATACGCAGTATTTT
CASTTEGGRRNTQYF
>TRBD2|NA|TRBV7-2|TRBJ2-1
TGTGCCAGCAGCCCCCAAGGACTAGCGGGAGTAGGGGAGCAGTTCTTC
CASSPQGLAGVGEQFF
>NA|NA|TRBV6-5|TRBJ1-2
TGTGCCAGCAGTTGGGGCAGGAACTATGGCTACACCTTC
CASSWGRNYGYTF
>TRBD1|NA|TRBV12-5|TRBJ1-1
TGTGCTAGTGGTTTGGTATCCCCCTCGGACAGGGTGAACACTGAAGCTTTCTTT
CASGLVSPSDRVNTEAFF
>NA|NA|TRBV9|TRBJ2-1
TGTGCCAGCAGCCCTGAGGCGTTTAATGAGCAGTTCTTC
CASSPEAFNEQFF
>NA|NA|TRBV29-1|TRBJ2-7
TGCAGCGTTGTAAAAGATTGGGGTGAGGAGTACTTC
CSVVKDWGEEYF
>NA|NA|TRBV28|TRBJ1-1
TGTGCCAGCAGTTTACTCACCTCGAACACTGAAGCTTTCTTT
CASSLLTSNTEAFF
>TRBD1|NA|TRBV28|TRBJ2-5
TGTGCCAGCACATTGGGTGGACAGGGTCAAGAGACCCAGTACTTC
CASTLGGQGQETQYF
>NA|NA|TRBV6-2/TRBV6-3|TRBJ2-5
TGTGCCAGCAGTTACCGTCCGGCCGGGACCCAGTACTTC
CASSYRPAGTQYF
>NA|NA|TRBV10-3|TRBJ1-1
TGTGCCATCAGTGAGTTGCCGGGGCTGAACACTGAAGCTTTCTTT
CAISELPGLNTEAFF
>TRBD2|NA|TRBV5-6|TRBJ2-7
TGTGCCAGCAGCGCGAGGACTAGCGGGAGGATCTACGAGCAGTACTTC
CASSARTSGRIYEQYF
>NA|NA|TRBV30|TRBJ1-4
TGTGCCTGGAGTTCCGCGGATAGGATAGGCGAAAAACTGTTTTTT
CAWSSADRIGEKLFF
>NA|NA|TRBV7-6|TRBJ2-2
TGTGCCAGCAGCTTACTTGGCGGGGCCGGGGAGCTGTTTTTT
CASSLLGGAGELFF
>NA|NA|TRBV9|TRBJ2-2
TGTGCCAGCAGCGTACAACAGGGTACCGGGGAGCTGTTTTTT
CASSVQQGTGELFF
>NA|NA|TRBV6-5|TRBJ2-3
TGTGCCAGCAGTTACTCAAGCGCCACAGATACGCAGTATTTT
CASSYSSATDTQYF
>NA|NA|TRBV6-4|TRBJ1-5
TGTGCCAGCATGCAGGGATCCGGGAATCAGCCCCAGCATTTT
CASMQGSGNQPQHF
>TRBD2|NA|TRBV4-3|TRBJ2-1
TGCGCCAGCAGCCGAGGCGGACTAGCGGGCTACAATGAGCAGTTCTTC
CASSRGGLAGYNEQFF
>NA|NA|TRBV2|TRBJ1-2
TGTGCCAGCAACACAGGGTCTTATGGCTACACCTTC
CASNTGSYGYTF
>NA|once|TRBV28|TRBJ2-3
TGTGCCAGCAGTCCCCCTAGGGAAGCGAGAGGCTGGGATACGCAGTATTTT
CASSPPREARGWDTQYF
>NA|NA|TRBV7-3|TRBJ1-2
TGTGCCAGCAGCTTAAGTGGGGTTGGTGGCTACACCTTC
CASSLSGVGGYTF
>NA|NA|TRBV5-1|TRBJ2-5
TGCGCCAGCAGCTTGGGAAGGGCGCAAGAGACCCAGTACTTC
CASSLGRAQETQYF
>NA|NA|TRBV9|TRBJ2-3
TGTGCCAGCAGCCCCGAGGGGGGGATTGAGGATACGCAGTATTTT
CASSPEGGIEDTQYF
>TRBD2|NA|TRBV3-1/TRBV3-2|TRBJ2-5
TGTGCCAGCAGCCACGCCGGCGGGGGATCAGAGACCCAGTACTTC
CASSHAGGGSETQYF
>TRBD1|NA|TRBV29-1|TRBJ2-5
TGCAGCGTGAGGACAGGGCAGCAAGAGACCCAGTACTTC
CSVRTGQQETQYF